This T cell receptor (beta chain) was sequenced in a study of blood T cell repertoires in COVID-19. Study background: Samples taken during acute and convalescent COVID-19 were collected in the United States, Italy and Spain. Sources were T cells, B-cell-depleted T cells, or PBMCs; the material itself was cDNA or gDNA.

This clone was seen a single time. In the original processing: From reference gene primer amplification, estimates of nucleated cell counts were derived. The assay was immunoSEQ multiplex PCR, and TCRdb's table has in-frame clones only and misses some. V, J and clone size reflect that table, while D and trimming were determined from the DNA. The table includes some 130,000 clones, around 80% detected once. The CDR3 covers 15 residues. In germline, CDR1 is LNHDA, CDR2 SQIVND (reference sequence). The V gene end was trimmed by 7 bases and the J gene end by 0 bases; junction bases not matched to a gene: 6.

The sequenced sample was peripheral blood. The TCR originated in a man aged 55 to 69 who had recovered from COVID-19. The V call is TRBV19, the J call TRBJ1-5; 7 nucleotides align to TRBD1. CDR3 region: CASTGQAFSNQPQHF. The CDR3, as DNA: TGTGCCAGTACCGGACAGGCTTTTAGCAATCAGCCCCAGCATTTT.